The 7 T cell receptor beta chains in this list originate from one sample, sequenced in a study of tissue T cells after allogeneic stem cell transplantation. The repertoire was sequenced with immunoSEQ multiplex PCR; TCRdb's copy has only in-frame clones and lacks some. The table has 8,000 to 8,500 clones, nearly 45% seen once; the top ten hold approximately 2%. Stated time point: mouse harvest day 7 after allogeneic transplant. Each mouse received 10^7 T-cell-depleted marrow cells plus 10^6 splenic CD5+ T cells by tail vein. The sample consisted of skin. The receptor source for this set is a female BALB/c mouse given C57BL/6 T cells with graft-versus-host disease after an allogeneic hematopoietic cell transplant.

As regards this clone: Germline and genes here are mouse. The CDR3 is cut off 1 residue early in the read; its end comes from the germline J gene. The chain recombines TRBV26 with TRBJ1-5; D is possibly TRBD1 (5 bases). The CDR3 runs to 13 residues. CDR1 is KGHPV and CDR2 is FQNQEV in the germline V gene (reference sequence). Trimming left V 4 bases short and J 1 base short, with 5 bases between. The CDR3 is CASSRTNNQAPLF. CDR3 bases read: TGTGCCAGCAGTCGGACAAACAACCAGGCTCCGCTT.

The sample holds a few counts of this clone. Germline and genes: mouse. The CDR3 end is not reached by the read, which stops 1 residue before it; the germline J gene fills it in. The chain combines TRBV23 with TRBJ2-3; whether TRBD2, the table's D call, matches the DNA was not checked. The CDR3 has 13 amino acids. Germline V gene data show CDR1 as KGHTA and CDR2 as FQNQQP. Incomplete CDR3 DNA: TGCTCCAGCAGTAGGGACTGGGGGGAAACGCTGTAT. Its translation is CSSSRDWGETLY. The CDR3 in full is CSSSRDWGETLYF.

By proportion, this clone is medium-sized. The genes are named according to mouse. The CDR3 end falls 1 residue outside the read, so it is completed with the germline J gene. The J gene is TRBJ2-1, the V gene TRBV26; 9 bases agree with TRBD2. Per the germline V gene, CDR1 is KGHPV and CDR2 is FQNQEV (reference sequence). The CDR3 totals 15 residues. Trimming removed 7 bases from V and 0 bases from J; junction bases left unmatched: 4. CDR3 bases read: TGTGCCAGCATCCGGGACTGGGATAACTATGCTGAGCAGTTC. Protein product: CASIRDWDNYAEQF. The whole CDR3 is CASIRDWDNYAEQFF.

In regard to this clone: Mouse gene names apply. The CDR3 end lies 1 residue beyond the end of the read and is filled in from the germline J gene. This sequence joins TRBV19 and TRBJ2-4; D possibly matches TRBD1 or TRBD2 (6 bases each). V gave up 3 bases and J gave up 3 bases, with 11 bases separating them. The CDR3 is 14 residues long. Germline lookup yields CDR1 FNHDT and CDR2 SITEND (reference sequence). The sequenced CDR3 bases are TGTGCCAGCAGTAGGGGGCGCAGGCAAAACACCTTGTAC. Its protein product is CASSRGRRQNTLY. The whole CDR3 region reads CASSRGRRQNTLYF.

As for this clone: The genes and germline here are from mouse. The read finishes 1 residue shy of the CDR3 end, and the germline J gene is used to complete it. The V gene is TRBV3, the J gene TRBJ2-1; TRBD1 matches 8 bases. Germline V gene sequence: CDR1 SNHLY, CDR2 FYNGKV (reference sequence). Germline trimming cut 1 base from V and 3 bases from J; bases unmatched to any gene: 2. This CDR3 is 15 amino acids long. CDR3 loop: CASSLDGTGYAEQFF. The covered CDR3 bases are TGTGCCAGCAGCTTAGATGGGACAGGCTATGCTGAGCAGTTC.

This clone has more than one count but fewer than ten. Mouse gene names and germline throughout. The DNA ends 1 residue before the CDR3 does, and the rest of the CDR3 is filled in from the germline J gene. This rearrangement joins TRBV4 to TRBJ1-3; no clear D gene. From germline, CDR1 is LGHDT and CDR2 YNNKQL (reference sequence). V was pared by 5 bases and J by 5 bases, with 7 bases between. The CDR3 is 12 amino acids. The part of the CDR3 DNA that was read is TGTGCCAGCAGCCCTGACAGAAATACGCTCTAT. The encoded protein is CASSPDRNTLY. The full CDR3 sequence reads CASSPDRNTLYF.

In this sample, this clone turned up a few times. Here the gene names and germline are mouse. The sequenced CDR3 bases are TGTGCCAGCAGGTTTAGACAGGGGGGAGCTGAGCAGTTC. Translating gives CASRFRQGGAEQF. The full CDR3 reads CASRFRQGGAEQFF. The genes are TRBV26 and TRBJ2-1; TRBD1 matches 9 bases. From the germline J gene comes the end of the CDR3, since the read stops 1 residue before it. The CDR3 spans 14 residues. Germline trimming cut 6 bases from V and 7 bases from J; bases unmatched to any gene: 7. Germline-derived CDR1 and CDR2 are KGHPV and FQNQEV (reference sequence). Drawing the rest from reference TRBV26 and TRBJ2-1, the complete variable domain is NSKVIQTPRYLVKGQGQKAKMRCIPEKGHPVVFWYQQNKNNEFKFLINFQNQEVLQQIDMTEKRFSAECPSNSPCSLEIQSSEAGDSALYLCASRFRQGGAEQFFGPGTRLTVL.